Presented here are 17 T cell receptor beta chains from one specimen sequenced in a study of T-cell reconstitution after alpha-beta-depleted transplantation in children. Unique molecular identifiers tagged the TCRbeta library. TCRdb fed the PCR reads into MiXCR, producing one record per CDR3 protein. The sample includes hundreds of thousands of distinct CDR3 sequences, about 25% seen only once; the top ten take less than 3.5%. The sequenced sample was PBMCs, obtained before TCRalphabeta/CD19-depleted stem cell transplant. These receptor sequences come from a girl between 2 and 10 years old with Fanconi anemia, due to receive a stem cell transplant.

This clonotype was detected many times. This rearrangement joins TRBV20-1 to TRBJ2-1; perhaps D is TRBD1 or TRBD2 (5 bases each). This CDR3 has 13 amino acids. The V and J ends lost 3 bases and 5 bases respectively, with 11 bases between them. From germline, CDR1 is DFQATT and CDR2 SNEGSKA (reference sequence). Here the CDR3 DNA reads TGCAGTGCTAGCCGGGACGCGCACAATGAGCAGTTCTTC. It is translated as CSASRDAHNEQFF.

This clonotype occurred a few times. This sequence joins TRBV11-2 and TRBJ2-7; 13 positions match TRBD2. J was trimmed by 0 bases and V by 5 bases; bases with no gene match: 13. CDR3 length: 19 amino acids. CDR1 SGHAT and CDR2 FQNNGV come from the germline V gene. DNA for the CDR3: TGTGCCAGCAGCCGTAGACTAGCGGGGGGCCCGAGCAGCTCCTACGAGCAGTACTTC. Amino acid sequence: CASSRRLAGGPSSSYEQYF.

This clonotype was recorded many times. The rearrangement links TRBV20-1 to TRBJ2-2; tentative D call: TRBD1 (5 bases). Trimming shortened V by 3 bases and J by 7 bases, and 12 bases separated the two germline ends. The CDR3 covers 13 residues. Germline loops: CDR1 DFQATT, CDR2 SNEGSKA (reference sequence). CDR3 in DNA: TGCAGTGCTAGGGAAGGGGCAAGCGGGGAGCTGTTTTTT. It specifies CSAREGASGELFF.

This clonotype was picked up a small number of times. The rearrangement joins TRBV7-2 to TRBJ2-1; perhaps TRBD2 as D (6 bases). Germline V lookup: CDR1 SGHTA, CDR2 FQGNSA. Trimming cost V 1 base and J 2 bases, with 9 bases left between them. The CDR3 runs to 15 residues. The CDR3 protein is CASSLGASAYNEQFF. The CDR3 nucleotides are TGTGCCAGCAGCTTAGGGGCTAGCGCCTACAATGAGCAGTTCTTC.

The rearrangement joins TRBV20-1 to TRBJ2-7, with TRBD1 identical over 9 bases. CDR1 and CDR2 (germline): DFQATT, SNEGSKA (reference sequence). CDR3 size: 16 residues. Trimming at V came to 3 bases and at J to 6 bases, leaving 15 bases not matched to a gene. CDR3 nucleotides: TGCAGTGCTAGCCTTTTACGGACAGGGGAAACGGGCGAGCAGTACTTC. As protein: CSASLLRTGETGEQYF.

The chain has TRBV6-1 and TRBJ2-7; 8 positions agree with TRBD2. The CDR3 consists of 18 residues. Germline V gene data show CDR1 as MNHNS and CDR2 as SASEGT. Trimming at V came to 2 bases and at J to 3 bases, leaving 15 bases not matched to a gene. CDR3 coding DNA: TGTGCCAGCAGTGAAAACAGACTAGCGACAAGGCCTCTCTACGAGCAGTACTTC. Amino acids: CASSENRLATRPLYEQYF.

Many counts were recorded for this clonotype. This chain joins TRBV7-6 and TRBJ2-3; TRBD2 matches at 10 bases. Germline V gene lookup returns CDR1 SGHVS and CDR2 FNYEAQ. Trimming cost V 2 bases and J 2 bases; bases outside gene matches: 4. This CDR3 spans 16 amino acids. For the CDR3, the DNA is TGTGCCAGCAGCTTAAATAGCGGGAGGACCACAGATACGCAGTATTTT. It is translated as CASSLNSGRTTDTQYF.

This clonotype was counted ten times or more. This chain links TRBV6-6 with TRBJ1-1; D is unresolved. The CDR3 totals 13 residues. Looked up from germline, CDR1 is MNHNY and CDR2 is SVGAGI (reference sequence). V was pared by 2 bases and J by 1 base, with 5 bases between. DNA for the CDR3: TGTGCCAGCAGTTACGGGAGGAACACTGAAGCTTTCTTT. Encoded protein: CASSYGRNTEAFF.

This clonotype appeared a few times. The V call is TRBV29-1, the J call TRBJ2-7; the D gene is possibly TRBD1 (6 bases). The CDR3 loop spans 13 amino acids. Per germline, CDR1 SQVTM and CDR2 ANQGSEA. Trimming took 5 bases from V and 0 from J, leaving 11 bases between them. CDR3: CSVQGTSSYEQYF. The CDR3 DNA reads TGCAGCGTTCAGGGGACGAGCTCCTACGAGCAGTACTTC.

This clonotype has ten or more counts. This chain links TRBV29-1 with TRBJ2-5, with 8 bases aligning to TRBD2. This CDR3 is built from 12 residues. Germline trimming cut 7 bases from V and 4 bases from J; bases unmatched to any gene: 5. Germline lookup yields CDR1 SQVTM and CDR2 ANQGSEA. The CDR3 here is CSAQGLAETQYF. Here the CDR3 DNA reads TGCAGCGCACAAGGACTAGCAGAGACCCAGTACTTC.

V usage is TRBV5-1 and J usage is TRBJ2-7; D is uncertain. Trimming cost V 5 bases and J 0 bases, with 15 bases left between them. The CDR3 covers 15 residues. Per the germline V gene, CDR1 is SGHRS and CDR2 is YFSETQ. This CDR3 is CASRPSLQHSYEQYF. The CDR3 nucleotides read TGCGCCAGCAGACCCAGCTTACAGCACTCCTACGAGCAGTACTTC.

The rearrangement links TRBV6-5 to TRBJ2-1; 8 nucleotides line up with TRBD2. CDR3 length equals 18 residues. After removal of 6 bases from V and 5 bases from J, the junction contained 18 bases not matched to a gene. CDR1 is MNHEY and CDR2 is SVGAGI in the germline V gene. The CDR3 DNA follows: TGTGCCAGCAGCCCCCGCCGGGCCGGGAGGGGGGGCCACAATGAGCAGTTCTTC. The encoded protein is CASSPRRAGRGGHNEQFF.

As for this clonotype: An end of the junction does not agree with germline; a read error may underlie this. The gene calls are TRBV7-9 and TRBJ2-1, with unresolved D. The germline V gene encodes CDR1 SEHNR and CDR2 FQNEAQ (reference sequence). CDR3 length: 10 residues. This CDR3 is CASSLSQLLF. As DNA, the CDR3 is TGTGCCAGCAGCTTATCCCAACTGCTGTTC.

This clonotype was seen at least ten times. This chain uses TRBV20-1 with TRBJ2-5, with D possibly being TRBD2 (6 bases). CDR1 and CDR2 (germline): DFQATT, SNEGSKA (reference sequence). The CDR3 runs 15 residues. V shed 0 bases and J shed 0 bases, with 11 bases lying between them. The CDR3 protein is CSARDRREYQETQYF. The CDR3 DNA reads TGCAGTGCTAGAGATCGACGGGAGTACCAAGAGACCCAGTACTTC.

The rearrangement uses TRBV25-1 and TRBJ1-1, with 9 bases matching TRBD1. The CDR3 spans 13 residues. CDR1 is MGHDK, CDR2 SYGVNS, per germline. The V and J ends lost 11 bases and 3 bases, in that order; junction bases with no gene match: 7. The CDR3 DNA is TGTGCCGTAACAGGGGGCCTTTACACTGAAGCTTTCTTT. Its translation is CAVTGGLYTEAFF.

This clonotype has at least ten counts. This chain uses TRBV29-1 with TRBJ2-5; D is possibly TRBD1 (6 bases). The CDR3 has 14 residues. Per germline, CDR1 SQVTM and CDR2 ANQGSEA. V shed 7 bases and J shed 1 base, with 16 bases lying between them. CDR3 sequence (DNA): TGCAGCGCCGTGGGACACCGGGGCCAAGAGACCCAGTACTTC. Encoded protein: CSAVGHRGQETQYF.

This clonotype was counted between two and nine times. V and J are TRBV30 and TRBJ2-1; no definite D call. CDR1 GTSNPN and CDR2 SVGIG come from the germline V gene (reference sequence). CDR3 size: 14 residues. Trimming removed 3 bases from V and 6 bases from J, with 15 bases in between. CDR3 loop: CAWRSLGLFNEQFF. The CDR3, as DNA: TGTGCCTGGAGGTCTCTAGGATTATTCAATGAGCAGTTCTTC.